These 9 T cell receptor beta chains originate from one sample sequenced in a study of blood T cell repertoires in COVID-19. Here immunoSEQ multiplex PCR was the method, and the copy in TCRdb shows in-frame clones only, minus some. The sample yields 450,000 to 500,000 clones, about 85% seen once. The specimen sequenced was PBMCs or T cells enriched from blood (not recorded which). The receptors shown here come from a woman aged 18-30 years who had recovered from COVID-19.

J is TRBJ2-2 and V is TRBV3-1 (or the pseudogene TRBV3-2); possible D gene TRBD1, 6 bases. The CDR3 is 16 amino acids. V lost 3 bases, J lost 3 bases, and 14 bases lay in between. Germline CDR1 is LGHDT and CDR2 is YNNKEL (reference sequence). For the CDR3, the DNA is TGTGCCAGCAGCCACTTGACAGGAAACTACACCGGGGAGCTGTTTTTT. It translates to CASSHLTGNYTGELFF.

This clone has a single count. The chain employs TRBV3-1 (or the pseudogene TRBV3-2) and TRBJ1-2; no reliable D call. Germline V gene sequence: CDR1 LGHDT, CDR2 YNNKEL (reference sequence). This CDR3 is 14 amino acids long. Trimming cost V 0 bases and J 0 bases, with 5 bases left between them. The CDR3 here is CASSQDGANYGYTF. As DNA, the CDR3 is TGTGCCAGCAGCCAAGACGGAGCTAACTATGGCTACACCTTC.

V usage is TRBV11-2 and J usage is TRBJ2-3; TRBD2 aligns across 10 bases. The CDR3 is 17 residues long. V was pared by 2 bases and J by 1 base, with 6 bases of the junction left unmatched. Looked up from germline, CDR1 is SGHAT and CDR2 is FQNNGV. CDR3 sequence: CASSLNRGTSGTDTQYF. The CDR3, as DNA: TGTGCCAGCAGCTTAAATAGAGGGACTAGCGGCACAGATACGCAGTATTTT.

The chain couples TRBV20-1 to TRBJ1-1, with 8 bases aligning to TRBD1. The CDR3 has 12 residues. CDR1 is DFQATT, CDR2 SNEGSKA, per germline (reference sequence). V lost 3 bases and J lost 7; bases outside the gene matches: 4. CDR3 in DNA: TGCAGTGCTAGTGGAGACAGGGGTGAAGCTTTCTTT. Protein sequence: CSASGDRGEAFF.

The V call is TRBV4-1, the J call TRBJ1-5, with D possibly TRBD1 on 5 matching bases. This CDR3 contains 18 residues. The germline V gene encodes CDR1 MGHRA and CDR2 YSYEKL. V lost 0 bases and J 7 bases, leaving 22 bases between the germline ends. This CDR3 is CASSQERILPGGKQPQHF. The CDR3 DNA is TGCGCCAGCAGCCAAGAACGGATTCTGCCGGGGGGGAAACAGCCCCAGCATTTT.

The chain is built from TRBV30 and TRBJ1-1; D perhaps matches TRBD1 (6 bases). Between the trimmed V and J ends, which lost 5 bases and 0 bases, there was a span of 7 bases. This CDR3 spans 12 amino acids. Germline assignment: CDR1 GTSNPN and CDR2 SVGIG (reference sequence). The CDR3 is CAWGQMNTEAFF. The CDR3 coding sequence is TGTGCCTGGGGACAGATGAACACTGAAGCTTTCTTT. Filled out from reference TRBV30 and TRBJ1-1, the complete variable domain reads SQTIHQWPATLVQPVGSPLSLECTVEGTSNPNLYWYRQAAGRGLQLLFYSVGIGQISSEVPQNLSASRPQDRQFILSSKKLLLSDSGFYLCAWGQMNTEAFFGQGTRLTVV.

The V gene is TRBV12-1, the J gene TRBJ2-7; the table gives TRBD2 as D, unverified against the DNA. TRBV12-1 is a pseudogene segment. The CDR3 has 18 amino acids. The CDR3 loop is CASSFPPALAGGAYEQYF. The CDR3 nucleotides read TGTGCCAGCAGCTTTCCGCCAGCTCTAGCGGGGGGCGCCTACGAGCAGTACTTC.

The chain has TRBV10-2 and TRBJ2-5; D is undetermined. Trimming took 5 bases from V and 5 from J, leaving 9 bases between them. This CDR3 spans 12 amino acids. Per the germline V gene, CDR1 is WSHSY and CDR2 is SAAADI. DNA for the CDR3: TGCGCCAGCAGTCCAACAAAGGAGACCCAGTACTTC. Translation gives CASSPTKETQYF.

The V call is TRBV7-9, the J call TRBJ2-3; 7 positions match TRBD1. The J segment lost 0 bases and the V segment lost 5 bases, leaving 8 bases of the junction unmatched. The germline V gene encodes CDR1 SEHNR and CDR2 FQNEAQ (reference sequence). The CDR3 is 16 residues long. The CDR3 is CASSKGQAPSTDTQYF. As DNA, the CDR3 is TGTGCCAGCAGCAAAGGACAGGCCCCTAGCACAGATACGCAGTATTTT.